This TCR beta chain was recorded in a study of T cells after posttransplantation cyclophosphamide. The data were produced by immunoSEQ multiplex PCR, yet TCRdb's version contains in-frame clones alone and is incomplete. The sample carries about 22,000 clones, about 90% recorded once. As concerns this clone: Its antigen is not identified.

Study results and limitations: Tissue-infiltrating T cells from skin or gut overlapped little with blood T cells. After PTCy, TRB diversity resembled that of CNI/methotrexate controls. Later blood repertoires were often dominated by clones from the donor CD8+ memory compartment.

Controls had myeloablative marrow grafts with methotrexate and calcineurin inhibitor, sampled at 1 year. The CDR3 sequence is 15 residues long. Germline V gene data show CDR1 as MNHNY and CDR2 as SVGAGI (reference sequence). The V gene lost 5 bases and the J gene lost 1 base, with 14 bases spanning the gap. The origin of this receptor is a female patient aged 45 to 65 who received an allogeneic stem cell transplant from an unrelated donor, was CMV-positive, and had chronic GVHD only. Some T cells may be the graft donor's. The chain uses TRBV6-6 and TRBJ1-2; D gene uncertain. The sequencing here drew on PBMCs, taken after an allogeneic stem cell transplant with a calcineurin inhibitor and methotrexate. The chain's CDR3 is CASSPQLASNYGYTF. DNA for the CDR3: TGTGCCAGCAGTCCCCAGTTAGCGAGTAACTATGGCTACACCTTC.